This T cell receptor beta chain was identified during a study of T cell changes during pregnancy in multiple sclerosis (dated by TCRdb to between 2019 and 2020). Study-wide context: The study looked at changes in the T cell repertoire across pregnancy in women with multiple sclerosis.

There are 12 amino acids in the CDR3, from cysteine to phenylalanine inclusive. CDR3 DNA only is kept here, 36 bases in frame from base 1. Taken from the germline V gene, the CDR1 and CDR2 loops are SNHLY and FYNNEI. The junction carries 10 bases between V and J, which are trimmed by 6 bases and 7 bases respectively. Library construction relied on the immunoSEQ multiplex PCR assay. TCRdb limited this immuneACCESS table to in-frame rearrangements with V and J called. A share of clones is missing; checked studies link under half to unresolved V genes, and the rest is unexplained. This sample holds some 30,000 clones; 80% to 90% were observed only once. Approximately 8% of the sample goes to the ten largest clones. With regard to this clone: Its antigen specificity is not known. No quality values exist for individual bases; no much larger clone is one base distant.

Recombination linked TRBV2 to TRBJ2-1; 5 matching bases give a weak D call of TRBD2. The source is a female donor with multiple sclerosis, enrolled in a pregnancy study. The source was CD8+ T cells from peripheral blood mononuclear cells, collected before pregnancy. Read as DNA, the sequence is TGTGCCAGCAGCGACGGGGAAAATGAGCAGTTCTTC. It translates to CASSDGENEQFF. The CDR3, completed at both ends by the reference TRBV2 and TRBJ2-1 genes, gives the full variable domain EPEVTQTPSHQVTQMGQEVILRCVPISNHLYFYWYRQILGQKVEFLVSFYNNEISEKSEIFDDQFSVERPDGSNFTLKIRSTKLEDSAMYFCASSDGENEQFFGPGTRLTVL.